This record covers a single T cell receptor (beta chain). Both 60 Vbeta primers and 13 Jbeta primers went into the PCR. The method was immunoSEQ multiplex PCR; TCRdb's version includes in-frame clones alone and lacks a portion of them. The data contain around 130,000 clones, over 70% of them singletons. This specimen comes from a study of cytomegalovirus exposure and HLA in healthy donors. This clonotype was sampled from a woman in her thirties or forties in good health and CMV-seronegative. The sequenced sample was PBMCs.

CDR3 nucleotides: TGTGCCAGTAGTAACCGACAGATTCAAGAGACCCAGTACTTC. This codes for CASSNRQIQETQYF. This rearrangement joins TRBV19 to TRBJ2-5; TRBD1 might be the D (5 bases). Trimming shortened V by 4 bases and J by 2 bases, and 11 bases separated the two germline ends. The germline V gene encodes CDR1 LNHDA and CDR2 SQIVND (reference sequence). The CDR3 sequence is 14 residues long.